This T cell receptor beta chain comes out of a study of T-cell memory formation after mild COVID-19. Study-level results: Cross-reactive memory seemingly joined, as some responding clones were found in pre-infection memory.

With respect to this clonotype: The antigen is unknown.

Germline V gene data show CDR1 as LNHDA and CDR2 as SQIVND (reference sequence). The ends were cut back, 1 base at V and 7 bases at J, with 8 bases in the middle. The CDR3 totals 13 residues. It was 5'RACE with constant-segment primers that produced the TCR alpha and TCR beta cDNA libraries, which carried sample barcodes and UMIs. TCRdb recomputed calls from the 5' RACE reads with MiXCR, one row per CDR3 protein. In the table there are under 300,000 distinct CDR3 sequences, around 8% of which are singletons. Source material: PBMCs or a T cell subset sorted from them (not recorded which). V is TRBV19 and J is TRBJ1-5; D remains unclear. This sequence was found in a man between 18 and 29 years old who had mild COVID-19 (a few samples of this study predate the infection). Cell type and time point are not known. This CDR3 is CASSIGPGQPQHF. CDR3 nucleotide sequence: TGTGCCAGTAGTATAGGACCGGGCCAGCCCCAGCATTTT.